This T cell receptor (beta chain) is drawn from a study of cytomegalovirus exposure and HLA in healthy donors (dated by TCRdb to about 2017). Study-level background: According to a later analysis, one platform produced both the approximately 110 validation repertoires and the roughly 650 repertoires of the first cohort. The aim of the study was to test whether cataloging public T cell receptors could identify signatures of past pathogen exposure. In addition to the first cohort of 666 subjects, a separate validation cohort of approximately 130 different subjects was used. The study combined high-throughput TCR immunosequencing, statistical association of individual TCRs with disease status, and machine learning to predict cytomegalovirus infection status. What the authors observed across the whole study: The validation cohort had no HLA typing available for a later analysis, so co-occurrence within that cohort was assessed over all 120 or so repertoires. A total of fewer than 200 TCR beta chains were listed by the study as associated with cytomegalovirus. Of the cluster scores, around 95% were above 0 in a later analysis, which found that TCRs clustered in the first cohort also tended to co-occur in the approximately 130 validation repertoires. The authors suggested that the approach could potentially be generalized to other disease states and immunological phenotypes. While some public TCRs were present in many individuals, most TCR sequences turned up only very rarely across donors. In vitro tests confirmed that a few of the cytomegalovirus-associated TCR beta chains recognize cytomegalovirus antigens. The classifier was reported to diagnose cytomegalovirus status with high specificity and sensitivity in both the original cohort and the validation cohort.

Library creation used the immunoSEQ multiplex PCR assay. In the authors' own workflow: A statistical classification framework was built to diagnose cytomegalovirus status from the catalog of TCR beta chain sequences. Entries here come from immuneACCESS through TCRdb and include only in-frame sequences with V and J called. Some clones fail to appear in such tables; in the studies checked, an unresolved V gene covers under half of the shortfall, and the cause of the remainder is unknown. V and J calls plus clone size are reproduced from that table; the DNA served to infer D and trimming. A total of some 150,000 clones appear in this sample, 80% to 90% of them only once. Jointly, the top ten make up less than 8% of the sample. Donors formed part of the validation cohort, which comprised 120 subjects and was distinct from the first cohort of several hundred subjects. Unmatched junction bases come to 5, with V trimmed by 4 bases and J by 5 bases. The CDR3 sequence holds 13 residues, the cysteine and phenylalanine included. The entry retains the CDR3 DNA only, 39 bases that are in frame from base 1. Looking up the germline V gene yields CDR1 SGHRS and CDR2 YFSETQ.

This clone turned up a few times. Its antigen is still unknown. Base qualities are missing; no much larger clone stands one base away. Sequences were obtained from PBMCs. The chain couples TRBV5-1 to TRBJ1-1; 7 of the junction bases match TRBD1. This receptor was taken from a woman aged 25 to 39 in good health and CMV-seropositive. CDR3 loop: CASSEGQETEAFF. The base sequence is TGCGCCAGCAGCGAAGGACAGGAAACTGAAGCTTTCTTT.